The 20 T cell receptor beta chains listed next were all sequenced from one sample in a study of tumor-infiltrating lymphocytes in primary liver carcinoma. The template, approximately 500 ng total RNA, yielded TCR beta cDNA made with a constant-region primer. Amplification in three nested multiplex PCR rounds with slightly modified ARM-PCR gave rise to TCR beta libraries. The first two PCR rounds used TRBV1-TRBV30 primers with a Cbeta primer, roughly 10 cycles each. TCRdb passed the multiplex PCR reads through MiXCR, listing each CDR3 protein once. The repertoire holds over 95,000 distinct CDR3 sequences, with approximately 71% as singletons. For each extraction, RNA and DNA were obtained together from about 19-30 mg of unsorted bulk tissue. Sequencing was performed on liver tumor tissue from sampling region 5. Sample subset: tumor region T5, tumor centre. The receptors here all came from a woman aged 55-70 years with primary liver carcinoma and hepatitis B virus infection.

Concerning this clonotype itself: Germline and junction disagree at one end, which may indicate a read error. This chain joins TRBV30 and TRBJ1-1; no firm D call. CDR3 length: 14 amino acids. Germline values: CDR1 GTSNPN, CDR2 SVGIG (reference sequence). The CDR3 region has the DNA TGTACCTGGAGCCGTGTCGGCGCGAACACTGAAGCTTTCTTT. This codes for CTWSRVGANTEAFF.

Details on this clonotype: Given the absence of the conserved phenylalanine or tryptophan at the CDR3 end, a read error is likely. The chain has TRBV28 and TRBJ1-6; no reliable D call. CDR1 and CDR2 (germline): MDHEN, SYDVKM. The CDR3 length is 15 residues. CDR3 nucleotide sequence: TGTGCCAGTAGTTTAGGGTCCAGCCGCGGGGAACCCCTCCACCTT. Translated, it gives CASSLGSSRGEPLHL.

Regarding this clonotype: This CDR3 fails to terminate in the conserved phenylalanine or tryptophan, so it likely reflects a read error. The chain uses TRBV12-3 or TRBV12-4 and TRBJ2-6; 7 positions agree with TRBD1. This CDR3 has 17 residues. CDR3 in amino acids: CASRRTGSPTGANVLTL. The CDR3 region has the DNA TGCGCCAGCAGAAGGACAGGTTCCCCTACCGGGGCCAACGTCCTGACTTTA.

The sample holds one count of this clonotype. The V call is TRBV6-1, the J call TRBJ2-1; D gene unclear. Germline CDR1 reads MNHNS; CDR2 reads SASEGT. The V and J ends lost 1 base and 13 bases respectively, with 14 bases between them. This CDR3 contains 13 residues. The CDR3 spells CASSEVDYIEQFF. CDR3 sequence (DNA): TGTGCCAGCAGTGAAGTGGATTACATTGAACAGTTCTTC.

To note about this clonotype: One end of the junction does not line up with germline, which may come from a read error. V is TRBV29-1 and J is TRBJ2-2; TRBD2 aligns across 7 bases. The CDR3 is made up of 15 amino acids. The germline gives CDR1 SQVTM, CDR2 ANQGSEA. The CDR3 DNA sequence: TGCAGCGTAAAGGAACTAGCGACGAACAGCGGGGAGCTGTTTTTT. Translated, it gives CSVKELATNSGELFF.

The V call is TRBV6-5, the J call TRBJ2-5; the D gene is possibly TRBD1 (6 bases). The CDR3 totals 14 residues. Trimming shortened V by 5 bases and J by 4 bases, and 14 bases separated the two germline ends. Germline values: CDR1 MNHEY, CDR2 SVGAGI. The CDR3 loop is CASSNLRGLETQYF. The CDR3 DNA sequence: TGTGCCAGCAGTAACCTCAGGGGTCTAGAGACCCAGTACTTC.

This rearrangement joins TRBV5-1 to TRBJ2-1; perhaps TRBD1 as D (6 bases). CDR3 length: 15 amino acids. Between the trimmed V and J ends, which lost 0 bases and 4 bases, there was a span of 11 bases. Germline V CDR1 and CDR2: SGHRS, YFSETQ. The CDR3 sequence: CASSLAGQSYNEQFF. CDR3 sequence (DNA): TGCGCCAGCAGCTTGGCTGGACAGAGTTACAATGAGCAGTTCTTC.

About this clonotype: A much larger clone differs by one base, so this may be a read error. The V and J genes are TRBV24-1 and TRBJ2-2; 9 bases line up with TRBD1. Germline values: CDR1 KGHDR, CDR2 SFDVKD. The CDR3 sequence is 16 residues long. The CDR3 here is CATGDRGQGRTGELFF. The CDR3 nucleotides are TGTGCCACCGGTGATAGGGGACAGGGAAGAACCGGGGAGCTGTTTTTT.

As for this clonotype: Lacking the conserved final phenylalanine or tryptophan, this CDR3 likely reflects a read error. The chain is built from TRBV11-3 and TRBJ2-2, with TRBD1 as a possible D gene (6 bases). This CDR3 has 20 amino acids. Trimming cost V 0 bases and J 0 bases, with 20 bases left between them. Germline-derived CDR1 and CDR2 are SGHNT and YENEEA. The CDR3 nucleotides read TGTGCCAGCAGCTTAGATTCCATCGGGACACGGGCCTCGAACACCGGGGAGCTGTTTATT. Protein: CASSLDSIGTRASNTGELFI.

The CDR3 DNA follows: TGTGCCAGCAGCCCTAGGACAGCAGGACTACATGAGCAGTACTTC. It encodes CASSPRTAGLHEQYF. V is TRBV11-1 and J is TRBJ2-7, with D perhaps TRBD1 or TRBD2 (6 bases each). The CDR3 spans 15 residues. Germline CDR1 and CDR2: SGHAT and FQDESV (reference sequence). V was pared by 5 bases and J by 7 bases, with 21 bases between.

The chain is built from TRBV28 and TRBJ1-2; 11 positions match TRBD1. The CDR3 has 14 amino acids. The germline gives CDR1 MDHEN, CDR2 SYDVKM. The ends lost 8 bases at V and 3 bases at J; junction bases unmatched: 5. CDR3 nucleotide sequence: TGTGCCAGCCACTCGGGACAGGGGGACTATGGCTACACCTTC. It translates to CASHSGQGDYGYTF.

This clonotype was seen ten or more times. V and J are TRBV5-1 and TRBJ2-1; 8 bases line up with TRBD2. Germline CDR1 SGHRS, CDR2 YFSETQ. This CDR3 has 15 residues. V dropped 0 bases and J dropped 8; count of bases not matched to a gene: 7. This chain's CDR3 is CASSLAPAGAHEQFF. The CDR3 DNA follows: TGCGCCAGCAGCTTGGCCCCAGCGGGAGCCCATGAGCAGTTCTTC.

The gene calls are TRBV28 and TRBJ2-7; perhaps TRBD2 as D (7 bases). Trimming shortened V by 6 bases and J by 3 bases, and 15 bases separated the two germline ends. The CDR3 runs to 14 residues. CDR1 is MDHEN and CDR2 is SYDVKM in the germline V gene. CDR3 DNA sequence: TGTGCCAGCAGGCAACAGGGAGGGTACTACGAGCAGTACTTC. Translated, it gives CASRQQGGYYEQYF.

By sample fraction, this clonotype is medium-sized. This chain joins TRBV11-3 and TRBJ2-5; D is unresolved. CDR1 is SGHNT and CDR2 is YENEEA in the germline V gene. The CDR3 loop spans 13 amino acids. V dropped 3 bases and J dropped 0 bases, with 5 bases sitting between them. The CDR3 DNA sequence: TGTGCCAGCAGCTTCGTGAACCAAGAGACCCAGTACTTC. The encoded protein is CASSFVNQETQYF.

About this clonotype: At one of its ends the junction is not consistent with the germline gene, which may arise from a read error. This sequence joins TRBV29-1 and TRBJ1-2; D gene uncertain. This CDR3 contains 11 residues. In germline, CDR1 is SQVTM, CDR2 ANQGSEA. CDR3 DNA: TGCAGCGTTGTGCAGTACTATGGCTACATCTTC. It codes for CSVVQYYGYIF.

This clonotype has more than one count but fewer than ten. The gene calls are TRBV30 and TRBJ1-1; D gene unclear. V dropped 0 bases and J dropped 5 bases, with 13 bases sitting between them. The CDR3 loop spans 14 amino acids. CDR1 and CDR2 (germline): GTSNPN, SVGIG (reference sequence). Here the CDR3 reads CAWSVTRWDTEAFF. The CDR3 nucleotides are TGTGCCTGGAGTGTGACCCGGTGGGATACTGAAGCTTTCTTT. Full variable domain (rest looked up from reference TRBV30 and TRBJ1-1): SQTIHQWPATLVQPVGSPLSLECTVEGTSNPNLYWYRQAAGRGLQLLFYSVGIGQISSEVPQNLSASRPQDRQFILSSKKLLLSDSGFYLCAWSVTRWDTEAFFGQGTRLTVV.

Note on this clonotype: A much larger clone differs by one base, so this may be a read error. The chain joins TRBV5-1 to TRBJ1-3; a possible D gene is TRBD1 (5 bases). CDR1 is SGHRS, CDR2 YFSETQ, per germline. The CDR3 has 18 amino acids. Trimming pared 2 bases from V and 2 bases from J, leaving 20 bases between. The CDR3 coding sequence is TGCGCCAGCAGCTTACTTCCGGGGCAACTAAACACTGGAAACACCATATATTTT. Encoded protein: CASSLLPGQLNTGNTIYF.

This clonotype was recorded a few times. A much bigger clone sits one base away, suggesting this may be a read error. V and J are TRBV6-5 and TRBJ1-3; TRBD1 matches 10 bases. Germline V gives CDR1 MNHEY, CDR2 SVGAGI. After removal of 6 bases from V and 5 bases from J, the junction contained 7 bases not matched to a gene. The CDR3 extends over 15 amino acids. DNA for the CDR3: TGTGCCAGCAGACGAGCGACAGGGGGCAGAAACACCATATATTTT. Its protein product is CASRRATGGRNTIYF.

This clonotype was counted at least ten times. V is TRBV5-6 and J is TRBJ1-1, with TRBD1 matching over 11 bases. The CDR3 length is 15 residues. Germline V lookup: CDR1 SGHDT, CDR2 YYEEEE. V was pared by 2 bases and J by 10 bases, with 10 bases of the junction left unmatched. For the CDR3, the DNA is TGTGCCAGCAGCTTTGTTCGGGACAGGGGGTTCGGAGCTTTCTTT. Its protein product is CASSFVRDRGFGAFF.

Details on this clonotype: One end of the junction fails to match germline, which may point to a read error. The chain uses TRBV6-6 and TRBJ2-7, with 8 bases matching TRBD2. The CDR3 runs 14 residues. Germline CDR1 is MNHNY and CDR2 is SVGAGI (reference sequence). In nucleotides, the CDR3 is TGTGCCAGCAGTAGCGGGACTAGGACCTACGAGAAGTATTTC. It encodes CASSSGTRTYEKYF.